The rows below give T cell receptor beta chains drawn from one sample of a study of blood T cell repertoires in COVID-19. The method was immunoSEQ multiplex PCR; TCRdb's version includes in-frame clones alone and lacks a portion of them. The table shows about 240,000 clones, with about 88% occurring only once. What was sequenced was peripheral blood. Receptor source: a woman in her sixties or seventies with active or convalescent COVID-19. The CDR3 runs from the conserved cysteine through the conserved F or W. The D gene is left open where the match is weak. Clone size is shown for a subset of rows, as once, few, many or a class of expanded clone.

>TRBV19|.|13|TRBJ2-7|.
TGTGCCAGTAGTAACAGGGTGAAGCACGAGCAGTACTTC
CASSNRVKHEQYF
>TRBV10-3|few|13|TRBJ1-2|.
TGTGCCATCAGTGAGTCGTCCGGGGAGGGCTACACCTTC
CAISESSGEGYTF
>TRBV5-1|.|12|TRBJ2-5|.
TGCGCCAGCAGTGTATACCAAGAGACCCAGTACTTC
CASSVYQETQYF
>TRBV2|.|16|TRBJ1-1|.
TGTGCCAGCAGTGATACGGGGATGGGGATGAACACTGAAGCTTTCTTT
CASSDTGMGMNTEAFF
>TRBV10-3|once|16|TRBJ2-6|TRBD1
TGTGCCATCAGTGAGACGACAGGGCCTGGGGCCAACGTCCTGACTTTC
CAISETTGPGANVLTF
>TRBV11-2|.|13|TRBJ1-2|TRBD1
TGTGCCAGCAGCTCGGGACAGGTCTATGGCAACACCTTC
CASSSGQVYGNTF
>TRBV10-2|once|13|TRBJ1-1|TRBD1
TGCGCCAGCCGGGGACAGTTGAACACTGAAGCTTTCTTT
CASRGQLNTEAFF
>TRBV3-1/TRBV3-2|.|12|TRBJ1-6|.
TGTGCCAGCAGCCAAGAGGGCTCACCCCTCCACTTT
CASSQEGSPLHF
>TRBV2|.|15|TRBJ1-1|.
TGTGCCAGCAGTGAACTCGGCAGGGGATCCACTGAAGCTTTCTTT
CASSELGRGSTEAFF
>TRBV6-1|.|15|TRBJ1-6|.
TGTGCCAGCAGTGAAGCCCAGCGGCGTGGTTCACCCCTCCACTTT
CASSEAQRRGSPLHF